This record covers a single TCR beta chain. Libraries were prepared by immunoSEQ multiplex PCR; TCRdb keeps only in-frame clonotypes and omits some of them. The sample lists roughly 2.1 million clones; 85% to 95% were seen once. This specimen belongs to a study of shared clonotypes between healthy human individuals. Naive CD8 cells lacked CD45RO and underwent positive selection for CCR7, leaving out terminally differentiated effector memory CD45RA+ cells. Germline CDR1 is MGHDK and CDR2 is SYGVNS. This CDR3 has 12 amino acids. V lost 4 bases, J lost 11 bases, and 12 bases lay in between. The sequenced sample was naive CD8+ T cells from PBMCs. The TCR originated in a man aged 18 to 29 in good health. Some clones in this sample may be carry-over from other donors' samples. The V gene is TRBV25-1, the J gene TRBJ2-1; D is undetermined. Here the CDR3 DNA reads TGTGCCAGCAGTGCGAGCCCGACAAAGCAGTTCTTC. This encodes CASSASPTKQFF.